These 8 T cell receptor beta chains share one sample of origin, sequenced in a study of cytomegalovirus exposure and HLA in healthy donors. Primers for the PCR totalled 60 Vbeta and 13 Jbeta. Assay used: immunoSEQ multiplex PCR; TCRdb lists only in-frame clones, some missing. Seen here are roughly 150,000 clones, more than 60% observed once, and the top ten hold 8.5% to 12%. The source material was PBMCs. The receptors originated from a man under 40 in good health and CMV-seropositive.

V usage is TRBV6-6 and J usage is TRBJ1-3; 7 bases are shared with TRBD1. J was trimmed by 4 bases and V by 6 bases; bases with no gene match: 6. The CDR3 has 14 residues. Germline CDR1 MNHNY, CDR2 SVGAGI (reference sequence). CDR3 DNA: TGTGCCAGCAGCCTGGAAGGGGGCGGAAACACCATATATTTT. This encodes CASSLEGGGNTIYF.

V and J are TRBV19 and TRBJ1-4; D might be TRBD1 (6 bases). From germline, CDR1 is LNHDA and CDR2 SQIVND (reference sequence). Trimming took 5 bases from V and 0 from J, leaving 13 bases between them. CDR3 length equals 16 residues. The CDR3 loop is CASSSTGTTTNEKLFF. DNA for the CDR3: TGTGCCAGTAGTTCCACAGGGACAACAACTAATGAAAAACTGTTTTTT.

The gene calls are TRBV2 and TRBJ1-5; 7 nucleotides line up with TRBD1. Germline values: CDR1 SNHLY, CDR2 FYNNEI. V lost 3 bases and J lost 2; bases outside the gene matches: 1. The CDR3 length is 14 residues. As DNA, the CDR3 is TGTGCCAGCAGTGATGACAGGGGCAATCAGCCCCAGCATTTT. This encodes CASSDDRGNQPQHF.

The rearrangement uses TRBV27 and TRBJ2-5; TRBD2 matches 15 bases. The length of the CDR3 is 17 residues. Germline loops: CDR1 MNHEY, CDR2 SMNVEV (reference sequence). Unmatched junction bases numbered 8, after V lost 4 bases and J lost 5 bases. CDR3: CASSSGLAGGPGETQYF. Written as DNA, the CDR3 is TGTGCCAGCAGTTCAGGACTAGCGGGAGGGCCGGGGGAGACCCAGTACTTC.

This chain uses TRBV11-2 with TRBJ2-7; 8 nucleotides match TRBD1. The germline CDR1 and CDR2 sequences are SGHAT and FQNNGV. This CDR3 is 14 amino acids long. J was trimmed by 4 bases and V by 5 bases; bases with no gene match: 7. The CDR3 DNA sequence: TGTGCCAGCAGCCCAGGGGGACAGGAGTACGAGCAGTACTTC. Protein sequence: CASSPGGQEYEQYF.

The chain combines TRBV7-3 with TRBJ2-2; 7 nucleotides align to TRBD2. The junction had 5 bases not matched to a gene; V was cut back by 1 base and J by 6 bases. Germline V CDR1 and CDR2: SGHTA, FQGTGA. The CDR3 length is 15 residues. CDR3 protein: CASSLMGGMAGELFF. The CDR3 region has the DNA TGTGCCAGCAGCTTAATGGGGGGGATGGCCGGGGAGCTGTTTTTT. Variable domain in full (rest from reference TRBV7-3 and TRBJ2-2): GAGVSQTPSNKVTEKGKYVELRCDPISGHTALYWYRQSLGQGPEFLIYFQGTGAADDSGLPNDRFFAVRPEGSVSTLKIQRTERGDSAVYLCASSLMGGMAGELFFGEGSRLTVL.

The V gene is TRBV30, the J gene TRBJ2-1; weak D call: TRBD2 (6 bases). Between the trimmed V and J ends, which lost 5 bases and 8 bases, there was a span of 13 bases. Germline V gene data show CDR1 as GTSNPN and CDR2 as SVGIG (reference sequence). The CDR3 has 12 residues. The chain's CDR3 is CAWGRTFDEQFF. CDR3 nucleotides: TGTGCCTGGGGGAGGACCTTCGATGAGCAGTTCTTC.

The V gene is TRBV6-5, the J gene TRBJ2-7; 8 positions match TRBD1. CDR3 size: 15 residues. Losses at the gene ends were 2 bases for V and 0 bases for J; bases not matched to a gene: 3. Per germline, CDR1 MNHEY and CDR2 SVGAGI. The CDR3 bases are TGTGCCAGCAGTTACGGACAGGGTTTCTCCTACGAGCAGTACTTC. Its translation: CASSYGQGFSYEQYF.